Below, 13 T cell receptor beta chains from the same sample are listed, as sequenced in a study of T cell responses to AZD1222 COVID-19 vaccine. Clones were sequenced by immunoSEQ multiplex PCR, and TCRdb holds only the in-frame ones, with some missing. Of approximately 90,000 clones in the sample, around 89% are singletons; the top ten hold 5% to 6.5%. The sequencing used peripheral blood, collected 28 days after the second AZD1222 dose. Receptors were obtained from an adult who received the AZD1222 COVID-19 vaccine.

This sequence joins TRBV7-2 and TRBJ1-2; weak D call: TRBD1 (6 bases). The CDR3 is made up of 15 amino acids. V was trimmed by 5 bases and J by 0 bases, leaving 13 bases between them. CDR1 is SGHTA, CDR2 FQGNSA, per germline. This chain's CDR3 is CASSEAGTPNYGYTF. Written as DNA, the CDR3 is TGTGCCAGCAGCGAGGCCGGGACACCTAACTATGGCTACACCTTC.

The table lists this clone with a count of one. The chain is built from TRBV3-1 (or the pseudogene TRBV3-2) and TRBJ2-5; D is unclear. Trimming removed 5 bases from V and 6 bases from J, with 4 bases in between. CDR1 is LGHDT, CDR2 YNNKEL, per germline (reference sequence). This CDR3 region has 10 residues. This CDR3 is CASSSKTQYF. The CDR3 coding sequence is TGTGCCAGCAGCTCCAAGACCCAGTACTTC.

This clone was detected only a few times. This rearrangement joins TRBV5-1 to TRBJ1-1, with D unresolved. From germline, CDR1 is SGHRS and CDR2 YFSETQ. The CDR3 runs 14 residues. V was shortened by 6 bases and J by 5 bases, with 17 bases between the two germline ends. The CDR3 loop is CASTDTGTGTEAFF. In nucleotides, the CDR3 is TGCGCCAGCACCGATACCGGTACGGGGACTGAAGCTTTCTTT. Based on the CDR3 plus reference TRBV5-1 and TRBJ1-1, the full variable domain is KAGVTQTPRYLIKTRGQQVTLSCSPISGHRSVSWYQQTPGQGLQFLFEYFSETQRNKGNFPGRFSGRQFSNSRSEMNVSTLELGDSALYLCASTDTGTGTEAFFGQGTRLTVV.

The V call is TRBV5-6, the J call TRBJ1-2; no clear D gene. CDR3 length: 14 amino acids. Germline V lookup: CDR1 SGHDT, CDR2 YYEEEE. The V and J ends lost 0 bases and 4 bases respectively, with 10 bases between them. The CDR3 nucleotides are TGTGCCAGCAGCTTGGGGGCTCTAGGCTATGGCTACACCTTC. Its translation is CASSLGALGYGYTF.

The chain carries TRBV19 and TRBJ2-7; 9 bases map to TRBD1. The V segment lost 3 bases and the J segment 5 bases; nucleotides outside the gene matches: 2. The CDR3 spans 13 residues. Germline V CDR1 and CDR2: LNHDA, SQIVND (reference sequence). The CDR3 DNA follows: TGTGCCAGTAGTATCACAGGGGGCGACGAGCAGTACTTC. Residues: CASSITGGDEQYF.

The chain couples TRBV19 to TRBJ1-1; D gene ambiguous. Germline V CDR1 and CDR2: LNHDA, SQIVND (reference sequence). The CDR3 runs 13 residues. The germline V and J ends were trimmed by 6 bases and 6 bases, with 14 bases remaining between them. The DNA for the CDR3 is TGTGCCAGTAGGGATCGGACTTCGGCTGAAGCTTTCTTT. This sequence encodes CASRDRTSAEAFF.

The chain uses TRBV9 and TRBJ2-1; 9 bases agree with TRBD2. Germline V gene data show CDR1 as SGDLS and CDR2 as YYNGEE. J gave up 4 bases and V 3 bases, and 20 bases lay outside the gene matches. The CDR3 is made up of 20 amino acids. CDR3 nucleotides: TGTGCCAGCAGCGAGGGGACTAGCATCGCCTACGCAGGGTTTTACAATGAGCAGTTCTTC. This encodes CASSEGTSIAYAGFYNEQFF.

J is TRBJ2-1 and V is TRBV5-1, with D possibly being TRBD2 (5 bases). Trimming took 0 bases from V and 6 from J, leaving 13 bases between them. Germline lookup yields CDR1 SGHRS and CDR2 YFSETQ. The CDR3 spans 15 residues. CDR3: CASSLAGLVGNEQFF. In DNA, the CDR3 is TGCGCCAGCAGCTTGGCGGGGTTAGTAGGCAATGAGCAGTTCTTC. Full variable domain (missing parts from reference TRBV5-1 and TRBJ2-1): KAGVTQTPRYLIKTRGQQVTLSCSPISGHRSVSWYQQTPGQGLQFLFEYFSETQRNKGNFPGRFSGRQFSNSRSEMNVSTLELGDSALYLCASSLAGLVGNEQFFGPGTRLTVL.

The rearrangement joins TRBV27 to TRBJ1-2; D is possibly TRBD1 (6 bases). CDR3 size: 14 residues. V lost 5 bases and J lost 3, with 13 bases in between. From germline, CDR1 is MNHEY and CDR2 SMNVEV (reference sequence). The CDR3 here is CASSPMTGYYGYTF. DNA of the CDR3: TGTGCCAGCAGTCCGATGACAGGATACTATGGCTACACCTTC.

The rearrangement links TRBV18 to TRBJ1-6; D call uncertain. This CDR3 region has 17 residues. Trimming removed 1 base from V and 7 bases from J, with 17 bases in between. Germline V gene sequence: CDR1 KGHSH, CDR2 LQKENI. The DNA of the CDR3 is TGTGCCAGCTCACCACAAATCCCCGGGGAGTTGAATTCACCCCTCCACTTT. Translating it yields CASSPQIPGELNSPLHF.

The chain carries TRBV19 and TRBJ2-1, with D tentatively TRBD2 (7 bases). The V and J ends lost 6 bases and 2 bases respectively, with 8 bases between them. The CDR3 runs 13 residues. The germline gives CDR1 LNHDA, CDR2 SQIVND (reference sequence). The CDR3 spells CASSGGPYNEQFF. DNA of the CDR3: TGTGCCAGTAGCGGGGGGCCCTACAATGAGCAGTTCTTC.

The V call is TRBV6-2 or TRBV6-3, the J call TRBJ1-1; D perhaps matches TRBD1 (5 bases). Trimming took off 2 bases at V and 8 bases at J, with 12 bases between the two ends. The CDR3 contains 13 residues. Germline V gene lookup returns CDR1 MNHEY and CDR2 SVGEGT. This CDR3 is CASSYTTGGEAFF. In DNA, the CDR3 is TGTGCCAGCAGTTACACAACCGGGGGAGAAGCTTTCTTT.

The J gene is TRBJ1-2, the V gene TRBV7-2, with TRBD1 matching over 8 bases. V gave up 5 bases and J gave up 2 bases; unmatched junction bases: 7. The CDR3 runs to 15 residues. Germline CDR1 reads SGHTA; CDR2 reads FQGNSA. The CDR3 reads CASSPTGGGNYGYTF. CDR3 DNA: TGTGCCAGCAGCCCTACAGGGGGGGGAAACTATGGCTACACCTTC. Full variable domain (outside the CDR3, taken from reference TRBV7-2 and TRBJ1-2): GAGVSQSPSNKVTEKGKDVELRCDPISGHTALYWYRQSLGQGLEFLIYFQGNSAPDKSGLPSDRFSAERTGGSVSTLTIQRTQQEDSAVYLCASSPTGGGNYGYTFGSGTRLTVV.